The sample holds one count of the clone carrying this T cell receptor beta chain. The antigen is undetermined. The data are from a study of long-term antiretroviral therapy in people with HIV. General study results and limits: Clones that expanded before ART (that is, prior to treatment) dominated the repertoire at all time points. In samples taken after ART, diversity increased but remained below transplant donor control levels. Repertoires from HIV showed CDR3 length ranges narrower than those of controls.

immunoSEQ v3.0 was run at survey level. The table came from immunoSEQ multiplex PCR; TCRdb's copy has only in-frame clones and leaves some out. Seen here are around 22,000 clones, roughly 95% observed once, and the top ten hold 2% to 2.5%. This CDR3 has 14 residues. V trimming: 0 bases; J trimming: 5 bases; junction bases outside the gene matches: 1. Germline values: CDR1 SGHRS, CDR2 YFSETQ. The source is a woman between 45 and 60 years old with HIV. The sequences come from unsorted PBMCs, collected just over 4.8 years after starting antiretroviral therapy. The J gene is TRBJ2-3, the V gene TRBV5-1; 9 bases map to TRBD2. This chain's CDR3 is CASSLVSGRDTQYF. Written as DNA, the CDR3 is TGCGCCAGCAGCTTGGTTAGCGGGAGAGATACGCAGTATTTT.